This TCR beta chain stems from a study of blood T cell repertoires in COVID-19. The Seattle patients joined while their infection was active and were tracked longitudinally afterward. The method was immunoSEQ multiplex PCR; TCRdb's version includes in-frame clones alone and lacks a portion of them. The sample contains approximately 210,000 clones, 85% of which appear only once. There are 13 residues in the CDR3. Between the trimmed V and J ends, which lost 0 bases and 7 bases, there was a span of 13 bases. The germline V gene encodes CDR1 GTSNPN and CDR2 SVGIG (reference sequence). The sample taken for sequencing was peripheral blood. This clonotype was obtained from a man aged 60 to 75 with COVID-19, enrolled during active disease. The V gene is TRBV30, the J gene TRBJ2-7, with D perhaps TRBD1 (6 bases). This chain's CDR3 is CAWSVQGPTEQYF. Written as DNA, the CDR3 is TGTGCCTGGAGTGTACAGGGCCCGACGGAGCAGTACTTC.